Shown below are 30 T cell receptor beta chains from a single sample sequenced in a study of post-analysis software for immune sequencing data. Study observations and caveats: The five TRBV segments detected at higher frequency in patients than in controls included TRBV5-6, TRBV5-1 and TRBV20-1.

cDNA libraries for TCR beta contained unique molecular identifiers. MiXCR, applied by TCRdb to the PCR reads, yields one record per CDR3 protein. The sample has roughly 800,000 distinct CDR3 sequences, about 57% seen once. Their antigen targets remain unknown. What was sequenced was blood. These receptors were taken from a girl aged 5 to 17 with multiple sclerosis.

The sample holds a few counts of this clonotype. The CDR3 sequence is CSVEEGFSGGSPEQFF. The CDR3 nucleotides read TGCAGCGTTGAGGAGGGGTTTAGCGGGGGTTCTCCCGAGCAGTTCTTC. The chain uses TRBV29-1 and TRBJ2-1, with 9 bases lining up with TRBD2. Unmatched junction bases numbered 16, after V lost 3 bases and J lost 10 bases. Germline-derived CDR1 and CDR2 are SQVTM and ANQGSEA. This CDR3 region has 16 residues.

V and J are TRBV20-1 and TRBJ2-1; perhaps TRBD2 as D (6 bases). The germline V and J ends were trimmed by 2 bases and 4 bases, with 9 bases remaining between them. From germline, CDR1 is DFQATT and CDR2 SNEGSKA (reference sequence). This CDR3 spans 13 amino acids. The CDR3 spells CSARHLAYNEQFF. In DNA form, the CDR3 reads TGCAGTGCTAGACACCTAGCGTACAATGAGCAGTTCTTC.

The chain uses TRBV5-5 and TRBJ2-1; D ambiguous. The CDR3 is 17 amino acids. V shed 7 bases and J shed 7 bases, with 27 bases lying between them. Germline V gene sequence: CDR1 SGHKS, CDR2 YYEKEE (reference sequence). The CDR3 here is CASFAGLGAVNVNEQFF. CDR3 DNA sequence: TGTGCCAGCTTTGCCGGGCTGGGCGCTGTCAATGTAAATGAGCAGTTCTTC.

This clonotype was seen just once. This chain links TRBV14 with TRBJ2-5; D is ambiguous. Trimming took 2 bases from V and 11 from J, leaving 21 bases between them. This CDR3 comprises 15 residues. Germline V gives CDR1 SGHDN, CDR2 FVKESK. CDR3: CASSQFRGRAYGQYF. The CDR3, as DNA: TGTGCCAGCAGCCAATTCAGAGGTCGGGCTTACGGGCAGTACTTC.

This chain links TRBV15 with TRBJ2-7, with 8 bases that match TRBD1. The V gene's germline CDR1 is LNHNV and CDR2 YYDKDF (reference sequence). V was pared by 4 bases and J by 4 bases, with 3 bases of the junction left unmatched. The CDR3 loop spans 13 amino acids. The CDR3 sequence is CATSTDRAYEQYF. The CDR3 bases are TGTGCCACCAGCACGGACAGGGCGTACGAGCAGTACTTC.

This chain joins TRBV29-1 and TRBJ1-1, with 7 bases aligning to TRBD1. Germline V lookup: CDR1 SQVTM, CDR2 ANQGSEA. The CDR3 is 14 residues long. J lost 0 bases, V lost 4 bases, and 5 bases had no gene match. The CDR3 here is CSVAGGRVNTEAFF. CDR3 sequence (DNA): TGCAGCGTTGCAGGGGGGAGAGTGAACACTGAAGCTTTCTTT.

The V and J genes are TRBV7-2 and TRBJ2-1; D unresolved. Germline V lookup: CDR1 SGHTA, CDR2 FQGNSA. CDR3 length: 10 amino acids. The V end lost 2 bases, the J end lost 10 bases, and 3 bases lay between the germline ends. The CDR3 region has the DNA TGTGCCAGCAGCTTAAAGGAGCAGTTCTTC. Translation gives CASSLKEQFF.

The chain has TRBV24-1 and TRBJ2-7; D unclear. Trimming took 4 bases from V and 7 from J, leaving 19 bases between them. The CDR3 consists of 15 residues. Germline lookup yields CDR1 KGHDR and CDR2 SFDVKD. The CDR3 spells CATSDSGGSYNEQYF. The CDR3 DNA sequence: TGTGCCACCAGTGACTCGGGTGGGTCCTACAATGAGCAGTACTTC.

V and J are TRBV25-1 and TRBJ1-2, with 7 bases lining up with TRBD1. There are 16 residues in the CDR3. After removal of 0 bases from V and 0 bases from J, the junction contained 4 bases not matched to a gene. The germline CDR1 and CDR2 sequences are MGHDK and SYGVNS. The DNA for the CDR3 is TGTGCCAGCAGTGAATATATGGGACAGCCTAACTATGGCTACACCTTC. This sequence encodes CASSEYMGQPNYGYTF.

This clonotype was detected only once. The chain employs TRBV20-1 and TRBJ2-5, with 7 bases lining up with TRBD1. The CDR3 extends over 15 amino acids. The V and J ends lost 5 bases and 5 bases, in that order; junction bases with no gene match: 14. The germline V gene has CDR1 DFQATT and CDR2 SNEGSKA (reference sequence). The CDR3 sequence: CSAYLRDRGLETQYF. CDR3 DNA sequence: TGCAGTGCTTATCTCCGGGACAGAGGGTTGGAGACCCAGTACTTC.

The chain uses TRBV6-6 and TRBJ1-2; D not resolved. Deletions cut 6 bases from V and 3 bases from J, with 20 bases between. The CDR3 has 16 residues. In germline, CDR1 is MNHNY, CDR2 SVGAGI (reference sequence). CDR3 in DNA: TGTGCCAGCAGGGTGAATGGCGGAGGTAATCACTATGGCTACACCTTC. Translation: CASRVNGGGNHYGYTF.

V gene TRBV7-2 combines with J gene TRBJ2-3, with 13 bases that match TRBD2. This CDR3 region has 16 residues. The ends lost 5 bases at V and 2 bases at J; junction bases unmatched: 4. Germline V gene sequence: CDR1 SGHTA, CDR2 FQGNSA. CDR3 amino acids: CASSVGLAGNTDTQYF. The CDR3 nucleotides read TGTGCCAGCAGCGTGGGACTAGCGGGGAACACAGATACGCAGTATTTT.

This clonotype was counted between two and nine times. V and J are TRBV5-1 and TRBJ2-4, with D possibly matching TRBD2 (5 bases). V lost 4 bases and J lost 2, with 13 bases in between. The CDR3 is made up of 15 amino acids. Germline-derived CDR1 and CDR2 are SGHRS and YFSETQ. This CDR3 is CASSILGETKNIQYF. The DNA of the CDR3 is TGCGCCAGCAGCATTCTCGGGGAGACCAAAAACATTCAGTACTTC.

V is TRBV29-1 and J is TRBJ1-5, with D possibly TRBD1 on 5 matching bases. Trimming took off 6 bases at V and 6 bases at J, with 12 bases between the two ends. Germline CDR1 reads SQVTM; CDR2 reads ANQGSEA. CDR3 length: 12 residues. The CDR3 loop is CSVKQGGQPQHF. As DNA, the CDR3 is TGCAGCGTAAAGCAGGGAGGTCAGCCCCAGCATTTT.

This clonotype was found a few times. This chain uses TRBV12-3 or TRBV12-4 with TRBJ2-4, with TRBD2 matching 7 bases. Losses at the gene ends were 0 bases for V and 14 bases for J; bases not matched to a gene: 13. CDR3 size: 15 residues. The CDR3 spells CASSLARGRDSKEYF. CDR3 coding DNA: TGTGCCAGCAGTTTAGCGCGGGGGAGGGACTCTAAGGAGTACTTC.

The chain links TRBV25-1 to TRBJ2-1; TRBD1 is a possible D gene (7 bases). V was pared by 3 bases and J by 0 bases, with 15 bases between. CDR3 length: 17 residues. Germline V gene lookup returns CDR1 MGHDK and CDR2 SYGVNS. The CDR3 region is CASSDRGVPRSYNEQFF. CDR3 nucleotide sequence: TGTGCCAGCAGTGACAGGGGGGTTCCCCGCTCCTACAATGAGCAGTTCTTC.

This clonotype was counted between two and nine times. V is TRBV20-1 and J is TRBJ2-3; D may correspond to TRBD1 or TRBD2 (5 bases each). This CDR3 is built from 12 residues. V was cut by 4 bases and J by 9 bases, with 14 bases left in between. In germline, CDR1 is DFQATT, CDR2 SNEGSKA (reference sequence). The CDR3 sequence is CSATDTGPTQYF. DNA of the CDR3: TGCAGTGCTACCGATACGGGACCCACGCAGTATTTT.

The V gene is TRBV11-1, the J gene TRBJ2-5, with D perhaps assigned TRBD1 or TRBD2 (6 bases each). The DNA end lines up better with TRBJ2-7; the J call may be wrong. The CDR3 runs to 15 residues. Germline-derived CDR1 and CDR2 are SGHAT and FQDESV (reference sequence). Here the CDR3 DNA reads TGTGCCAGCAGCCACCGACTAGTGGGACAATACGAGCAGTACTTC. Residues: CASSHRLVGQYEQYF.

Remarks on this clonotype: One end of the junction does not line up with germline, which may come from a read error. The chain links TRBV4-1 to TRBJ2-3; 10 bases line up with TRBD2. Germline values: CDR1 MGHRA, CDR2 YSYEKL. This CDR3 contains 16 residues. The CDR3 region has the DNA TGCGCCAGCACCCAATCATCTAGCGGGAGAGGAGATACGCAGTATTTT. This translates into CASTQSSSGRGDTQYF.

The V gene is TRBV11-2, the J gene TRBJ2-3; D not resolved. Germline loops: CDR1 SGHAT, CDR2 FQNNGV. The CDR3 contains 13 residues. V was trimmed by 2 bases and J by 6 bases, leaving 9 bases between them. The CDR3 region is CASSLWEGDTQYF. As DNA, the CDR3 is TGTGCCAGCAGCTTATGGGAAGGGGATACGCAGTATTTT.

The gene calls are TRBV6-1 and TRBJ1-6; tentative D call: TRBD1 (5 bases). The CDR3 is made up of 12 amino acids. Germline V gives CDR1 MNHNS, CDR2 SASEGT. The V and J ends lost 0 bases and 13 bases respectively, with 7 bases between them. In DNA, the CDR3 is TGTGCCAGCAGTGAAGCAGGGGCGCCCCTCCACTTT. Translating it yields CASSEAGAPLHF.

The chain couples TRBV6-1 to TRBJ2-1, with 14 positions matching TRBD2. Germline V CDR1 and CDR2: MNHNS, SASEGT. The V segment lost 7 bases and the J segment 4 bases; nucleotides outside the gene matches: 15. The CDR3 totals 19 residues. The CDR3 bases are TGTGCCAGCAATAGCTACGGGACTAGCGGGGGCCCCGGATACAATGAGCAGTTCTTC. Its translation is CASNSYGTSGGPGYNEQFF.

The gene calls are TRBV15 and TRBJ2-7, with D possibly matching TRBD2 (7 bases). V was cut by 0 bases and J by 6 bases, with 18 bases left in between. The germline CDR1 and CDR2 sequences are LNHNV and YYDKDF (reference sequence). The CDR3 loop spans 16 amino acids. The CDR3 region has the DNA TGTGCCACCAGCAGAGATACGGGGGGCTTAAAAGGCGAGCAGTACTTC. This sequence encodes CATSRDTGGLKGEQYF.

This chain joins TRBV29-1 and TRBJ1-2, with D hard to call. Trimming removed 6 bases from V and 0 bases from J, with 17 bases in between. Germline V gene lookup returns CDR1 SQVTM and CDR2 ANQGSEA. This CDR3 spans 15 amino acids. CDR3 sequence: CSVDALLPSNYGYTF. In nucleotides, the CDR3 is TGCAGCGTGGACGCCCTCTTGCCCTCTAACTATGGCTACACCTTC.

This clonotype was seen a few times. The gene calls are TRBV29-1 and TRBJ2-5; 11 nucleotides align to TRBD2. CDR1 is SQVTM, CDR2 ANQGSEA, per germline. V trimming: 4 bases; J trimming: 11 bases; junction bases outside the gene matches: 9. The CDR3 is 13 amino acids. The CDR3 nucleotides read TGCAGCGTTGTGCGGCTAGCGGGAGGAGAGCAGTACTTC. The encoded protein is CSVVRLAGGEQYF.

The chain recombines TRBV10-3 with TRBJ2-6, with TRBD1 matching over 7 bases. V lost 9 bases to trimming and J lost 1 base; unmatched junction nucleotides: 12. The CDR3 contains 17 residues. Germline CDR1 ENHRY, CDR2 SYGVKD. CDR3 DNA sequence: TGTGCCATTCTCCGGGACAGTCTTAGATCTGGGGCCAACGTCCTGACTTTC. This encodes CAILRDSLRSGANVLTF.

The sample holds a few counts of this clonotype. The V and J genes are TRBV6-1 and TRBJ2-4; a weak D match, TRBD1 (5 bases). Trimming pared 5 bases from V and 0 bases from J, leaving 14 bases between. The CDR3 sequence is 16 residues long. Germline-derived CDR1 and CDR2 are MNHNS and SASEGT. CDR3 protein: CASSPRQILAKNIQYF. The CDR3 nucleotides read TGTGCCAGCAGTCCCCGACAGATACTAGCCAAAAACATTCAGTACTTC.

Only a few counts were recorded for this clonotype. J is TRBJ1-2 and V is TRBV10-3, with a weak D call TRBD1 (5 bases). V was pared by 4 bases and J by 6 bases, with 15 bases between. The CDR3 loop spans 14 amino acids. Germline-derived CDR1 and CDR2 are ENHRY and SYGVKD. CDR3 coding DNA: TGTGCCATCAGTGCTATTCTGCAGGGAGATGGCTACACCTTC. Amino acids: CAISAILQGDGYTF.

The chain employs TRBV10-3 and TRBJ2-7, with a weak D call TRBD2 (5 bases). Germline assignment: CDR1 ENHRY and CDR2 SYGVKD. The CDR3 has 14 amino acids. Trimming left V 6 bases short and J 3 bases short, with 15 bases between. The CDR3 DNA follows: TGTGCCATCAGGGAAAAGCGGACGCTCTACGAGCAGTACTTC. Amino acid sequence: CAIREKRTLYEQYF.

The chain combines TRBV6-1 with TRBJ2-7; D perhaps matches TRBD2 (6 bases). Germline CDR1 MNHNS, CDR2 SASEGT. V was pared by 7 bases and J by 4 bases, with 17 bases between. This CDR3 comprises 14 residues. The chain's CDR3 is CASIQTRWGYEQYF. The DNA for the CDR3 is TGTGCCAGCATCCAGACTAGGTGGGGTTACGAGCAGTACTTC.